A single sample is the source of the 15 T cell receptor beta chains below, sequenced in a study of T cell responses to AZD1222 COVID-19 vaccine. Sequencing was performed with immunoSEQ multiplex PCR; in TCRdb, only in-frame clones are kept and a portion is missing. The sample has tens of thousands of clones; 88% are singletons. The material was peripheral blood, obtained on day 0 of AZD1222 vaccination. These receptor sequences come from an adult in good health.

The rearrangement uses TRBV11-1 and TRBJ2-3, with 7 bases aligning to TRBD1. The CDR3 covers 15 residues. Germline V CDR1 and CDR2: SGHAT, FQDESV (reference sequence). The junction had 5 bases not matched to a gene; V was cut back by 5 bases and J by 0 bases. CDR3: CASSLPGQSTDTQYF. Here the CDR3 DNA reads TGTGCCAGCAGCCTGCCGGGACAGAGCACAGATACGCAGTATTTT.

The J gene is TRBJ2-6, the V gene TRBV5-1; D unresolved. Trimming removed 0 bases at V and 0 bases at J, with 4 bases between. The CDR3 is 15 amino acids. CDR1 is SGHRS and CDR2 is YFSETQ in the germline V gene. The CDR3: CASSLDVSGANVLTF. DNA of the CDR3: TGCGCCAGCAGCTTGGACGTCTCTGGGGCCAACGTCCTGACTTTC.

This CDR3 reads CASSLSLGGGGTEAFF. For the CDR3, the DNA is TGTGCCAGCAGTTTGTCGCTAGGAGGAGGGGGAACTGAAGCTTTCTTT. J is TRBJ1-1 and V is TRBV27, with D maybe TRBD1 (6 bases). CDR1 is MNHEY, CDR2 SMNVEV, per germline (reference sequence). The CDR3 is 16 residues long. Deletions cut 3 bases from V and 5 bases from J, with 19 bases between.

This clone appeared a single time. The chain has TRBV28 and TRBJ1-2; D remains unclear. The ends were cut back, 1 base at V and 6 bases at J, with 12 bases in the middle. The CDR3 is 14 amino acids. CDR1 is MDHEN and CDR2 is SYDVKM in the germline V gene. This CDR3 reads CASSLYSPGHGYTF. Written as DNA, the CDR3 is TGTGCCAGCAGTTTATACAGCCCCGGGCATGGCTACACCTTC.

The chain joins TRBV2 to TRBJ2-7, with TRBD1 matching 7 bases. CDR1 is SNHLY, CDR2 FYNNEI, per germline. Unmatched junction bases numbered 11, after V lost 10 bases and J lost 5 bases. The CDR3 length is 13 residues. The CDR3 DNA sequence: TGTGCCATTCGACAGGGACCCCAAAACGAGCAGTACTTC. Protein sequence: CAIRQGPQNEQYF.

The rearrangement links TRBV28 to TRBJ1-3; TRBD1 is a possible D gene (5 bases). Per the germline V gene, CDR1 is MDHEN and CDR2 is SYDVKM. The V end lost 3 bases, the J end lost 0 bases, and 9 bases lay between the germline ends. The CDR3 is made up of 15 amino acids. CDR3 sequence reads: CASSLNRISGNTIYF. CDR3 DNA: TGTGCCAGCAGTTTGAACAGGATCTCTGGAAACACCATATATTTT.

The J gene is TRBJ2-7, the V gene TRBV30, with D hard to call. The CDR3 has 12 amino acids. The germline V gene encodes CDR1 GTSNPN and CDR2 SVGIG (reference sequence). The V end was cut by 4 bases, the J end by 6 bases, with 13 bases between. The CDR3 DNA sequence: TGTGCCTGGAAAGGGATATTTGGCGAGCAGTACTTC. Translated, it gives CAWKGIFGEQYF.

This clone was recorded once. V usage is TRBV27 and J usage is TRBJ2-7, with 10 bases identical to TRBD1. The germline gives CDR1 MNHEY, CDR2 SMNVEV (reference sequence). The CDR3 loop spans 15 amino acids. With V trimmed by 2 bases and J by 5 bases, 6 bases remained unmatched. CDR3 nucleotide sequence: TGTGCCAGCAGTTTAAGGGACAGGGGTGCCCACGAGCAGTACTTC. Its protein product is CASSLRDRGAHEQYF.

V usage is TRBV30 and J usage is TRBJ2-1, with 8 bases that match TRBD1. The junction had 15 bases not matched to a gene; V was cut back by 5 bases and J by 6 bases. The CDR3 length is 16 residues. Per the germline V gene, CDR1 is GTSNPN and CDR2 is SVGIG (reference sequence). This CDR3 reads CAWLIKGTGRSNEQFF. The CDR3 coding sequence is TGTGCCTGGTTAATCAAAGGGACAGGACGGTCCAATGAGCAGTTCTTC.

The CDR3 is CASSPVRGFNEQYF. CDR3 sequence (DNA): TGTGCCAGCAGCCCCGTTAGGGGGTTCAACGAGCAGTACTTC. V gene TRBV7-9 combines with J gene TRBJ2-7; D is possibly TRBD1 (6 bases). There are 14 residues in the CDR3. V lost 5 bases and J lost 5, with 16 bases in between. CDR1 and CDR2 from the germline V gene are SEHNR and FQNEAQ (reference sequence).

The chain couples TRBV10-3 to TRBJ2-2; tentatively, D is TRBD1 (6 bases). Germline V gene lookup returns CDR1 ENHRY and CDR2 SYGVKD. The CDR3 runs to 17 residues. Trimming left V 0 bases short and J 1 base short, with 12 bases between. CDR3 in DNA: TGTGCCATCAGTGAGTCGCAGGGGAGTCGGAACACCGGGGAGCTGTTTTTT. Translated: CAISESQGSRNTGELFF.

This chain joins TRBV19 and TRBJ2-5; 11 bases are a match to TRBD2. V trimming: 4 bases; J trimming: 0 bases; junction bases outside the gene matches: 4. This CDR3 region has 16 residues. Germline CDR1 is LNHDA and CDR2 is SQIVND (reference sequence). The CDR3 is CASSTGTSGHQETQYF. The DNA of the CDR3 is TGTGCCAGTAGTACCGGGACTAGCGGCCACCAAGAGACCCAGTACTTC.

This rearrangement joins TRBV5-1 to TRBJ1-4; D is uncertain. Germline CDR1 reads SGHRS; CDR2 reads YFSETQ. Trimming removed 4 bases at V and 7 bases at J, with 11 bases between. There are 13 residues in the CDR3. CDR3 in amino acids: CASSRASREKLFF. CDR3 sequence (DNA): TGCGCCAGCAGCCGCGCCTCGCGTGAAAAACTGTTTTTT.

The rearrangement joins TRBV6-5 to TRBJ2-1; D is tentatively TRBD1 or TRBD2 (5 bases each). V dropped 7 bases and J dropped 5 bases, with 15 bases sitting between them. This CDR3 has 14 residues. Germline CDR1 and CDR2: MNHEY and SVGAGI. The CDR3 DNA is TGTGCCAGCAACCTCCGGGACGAAGACAATGAGCAGTTCTTC. It translates to CASNLRDEDNEQFF.

This chain links TRBV15 with TRBJ2-7, with TRBD2 matching over 9 bases. The germline V gene encodes CDR1 LNHNV and CDR2 YYDKDF (reference sequence). Trimming took 0 bases from V and 5 from J; bases not matched to a gene: 5. The CDR3 loop spans 15 amino acids. CDR3 in amino acids: CATSRDHSGGNEQYF. The CDR3 nucleotides are TGTGCCACCAGCAGAGATCATAGCGGGGGAAACGAGCAGTACTTC.